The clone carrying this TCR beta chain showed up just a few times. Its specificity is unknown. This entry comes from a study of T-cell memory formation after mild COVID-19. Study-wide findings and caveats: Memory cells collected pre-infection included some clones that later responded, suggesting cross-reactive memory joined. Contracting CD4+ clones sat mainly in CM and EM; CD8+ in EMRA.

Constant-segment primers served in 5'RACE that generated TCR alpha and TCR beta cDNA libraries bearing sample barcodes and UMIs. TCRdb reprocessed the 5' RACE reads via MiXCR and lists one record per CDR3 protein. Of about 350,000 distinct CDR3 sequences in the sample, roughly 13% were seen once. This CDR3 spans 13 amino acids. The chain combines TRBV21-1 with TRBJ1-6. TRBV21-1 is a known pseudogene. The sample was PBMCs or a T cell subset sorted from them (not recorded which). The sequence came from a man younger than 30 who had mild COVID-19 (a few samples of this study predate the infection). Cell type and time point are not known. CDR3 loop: CASKPPNNSPLHF. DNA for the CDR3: TGTGCCAGCAAGCCGCCCAATAATTCACCCCTCCACTTT.